This record looks at one T cell receptor (beta chain) sequence and its context. Antigen specificity is unknown. Distinct nucleotide sequences in the sample also encode this CDR3. The entry originates in a study of cytomegalovirus exposure and HLA in healthy donors. Study-level results: Most of the CMV-associated TCR beta chains (in a later analysis) appeared to be HLA-restricted. Certain indistinguishable V segments, among them TRBV6-2 and TRBV6-3, were excluded.

13 Jbeta primers and 60 Vbeta primers were used for the PCR. Authors' processing steps: It was a later analysis that counted roughly 80 million unique TCR beta chains, of which 9 million to 13 million were shared. TCRdb keeps only in-frame clones here, not all; method: immunoSEQ multiplex PCR. D and trimming were read from the DNA, whereas the V and J calls and clone size are those reported in that table. Altogether hundreds of thousands of clones are present, more than 60% being singletons, with the ten largest covering roughly 2%. The CDR3 is 15 amino acids. Between the trimmed V and J ends, which lost 0 bases and 1 base, there was a span of 9 bases. Germline values: CDR1 SGDLS, CDR2 YYNGEE.

The sequencing input was PBMCs. The chain is built from TRBV9 and TRBJ2-3, with D possibly matching TRBD2 (5 bases). The clonotype originates from a woman aged 25 to 39 in good health and CMV-seronegative. The CDR3 loop reads CASSVGSGGTDTQYF. The DNA of the CDR3 is TGTGCCAGCAGCGTAGGTTCCGGGGGCACAGATACGCAGTATTTT.